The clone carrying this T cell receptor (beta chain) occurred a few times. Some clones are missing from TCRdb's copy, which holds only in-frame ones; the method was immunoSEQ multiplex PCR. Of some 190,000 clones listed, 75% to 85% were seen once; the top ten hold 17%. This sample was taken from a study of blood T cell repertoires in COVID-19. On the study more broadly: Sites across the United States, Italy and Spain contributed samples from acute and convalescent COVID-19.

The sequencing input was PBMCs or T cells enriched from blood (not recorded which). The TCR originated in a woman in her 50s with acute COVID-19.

Here the CDR3 DNA reads TGTGCCAGCAGCTTGGCAGGGGGCGTCCCTGGATCACCCCTCCACTTT. This gives the protein CASSLAGGVPGSPLHF. This chain links TRBV7-3 with TRBJ1-6; 8 bases agree with TRBD1. From germline, CDR1 is SGHTA and CDR2 FQGTGA. The CDR3 runs 16 residues. The V and J ends lost 3 bases and 10 bases, in that order; junction bases with no gene match: 11.